Below, 17 T cell receptor beta chains from the same sample are listed, as sequenced in a study of blood T cell repertoires in COVID-19. Sequencing used immunoSEQ multiplex PCR; TCRdb keeps in-frame clones, though not all of them. The sample has about 54,000 clones; approximately 90% are singletons. Sequenced: peripheral blood. These TCRs come from a woman aged 40 to 50 with active COVID-19.

This rearrangement joins TRBV5-5 to TRBJ2-5; a weak D match, TRBD2 (6 bases). Germline V gene sequence: CDR1 SGHKS, CDR2 YYEKEE (reference sequence). CDR3 length equals 13 residues. With 4 bases removed from V and 6 bases from J, the gap between germline ends came to 13 bases. This chain's CDR3 is CASSHRDFKTQYF. The CDR3 DNA reads TGTGCCAGCAGCCATAGGGACTTTAAGACCCAGTACTTC.

This clone appeared a few times. This rearrangement joins TRBV6-5 to TRBJ2-5; D is possibly TRBD2 (6 bases). This CDR3 comprises 15 residues. Germline V gene data show CDR1 as MNHEY and CDR2 as SVGAGI. Trimming stripped 0 bases from V and 4 bases from J, with 12 bases between. This CDR3 is CASSYSLARRETQYF. The CDR3, as DNA: TGTGCCAGCAGTTACTCGCTAGCGAGGCGAGAGACCCAGTACTTC.

Worth noting for this clone: This could be a read error, since a much larger clone is one nucleotide away. The CDR3 DNA reads as TGTGCCAGCAGCCGGGACAGGGGGAACTATGGCTACACCTTC. Amino acids: CASSRDRGNYGYTF. The chain employs TRBV5-6 and TRBJ1-2; the match to TRBD1 covers 11 bases. The CDR3 has 14 amino acids. J gave up 2 bases and V 4 bases, and 1 base lay outside the gene matches. Germline-derived CDR1 and CDR2 are SGHDT and YYEEEE.

The CDR3 nucleotides read TGTGCCACGGACAGGGGGAGACAAGAGACCCAGTACTTC. Encoded protein: CATDRGRQETQYF. The rearrangement joins TRBV30 to TRBJ2-5; 10 bases fit TRBD1. The CDR3 extends over 13 amino acids. Per germline, CDR1 GTSNPN and CDR2 SVGIG (reference sequence). J was trimmed by 2 bases and V by 8 bases; bases with no gene match: 5. Full variable domain (remainder filled in from reference TRBV30 and TRBJ2-5): SQTIHQWPATLVQPVGSPLSLECTVEGTSNPNLYWYRQAAGRGLQLLFYSVGIGQISSEVPQNLSASRPQDRQFILSSKKLLLSDSGFYLCATDRGRQETQYFGPGTRLLVL.

The chain links TRBV2 to TRBJ2-3; the D is unclear. Trimming removed 4 bases from V and 3 bases from J, with 8 bases in between. The CDR3 is 13 amino acids. From germline, CDR1 is SNHLY and CDR2 FYNNEI. CDR3 region: CASSVPGTDTQYF. CDR3 sequence (DNA): TGTGCCAGCAGTGTCCCCGGGACAGATACGCAGTATTTT.

The genes are TRBV6-6 and TRBJ1-4; D remains unclear. From germline, CDR1 is MNHNY and CDR2 SVGAGI (reference sequence). V was trimmed by 2 bases and J by 0 bases, leaving 7 bases between them. The CDR3 extends over 15 amino acids. CDR3 loop: CASSYGDSTNEKLFF. CDR3 nucleotide sequence: TGTGCCAGCAGTTACGGAGACTCAACTAATGAAAAACTGTTTTTT.

Only a few counts were recorded for this clone. The rearrangement links TRBV7-3 to TRBJ2-3; 8 bases map to TRBD2. Germline CDR1 and CDR2: SGHTA and FQGTGA. V trimming: 5 bases; J trimming: 1 base; junction bases outside the gene matches: 11. This CDR3 spans 17 amino acids. The CDR3 is CASSPPGGVKGTDTQYF. CDR3 in DNA: TGTGCCAGCAGCCCGCCCGGGGGGGTAAAGGGCACAGATACGCAGTATTTT. Variable domain in full (rest from reference TRBV7-3 and TRBJ2-3): GAGVSQTPSNKVTEKGKYVELRCDPISGHTALYWYRQSLGQGPEFLIYFQGTGAADDSGLPNDRFFAVRPEGSVSTLKIQRTERGDSAVYLCASSPPGGVKGTDTQYFGPGTRLTVL.

This rearrangement joins TRBV6-1 to TRBJ1-1; 7 bases agree with TRBD1. The V gene end was trimmed by 0 bases and the J gene end by 2 bases; junction bases not matched to a gene: 3. The CDR3 has 15 residues. The germline V gene has CDR1 MNHNS and CDR2 SASEGT. The CDR3 nucleotides read TGTGCCAGCAGTGAAGCGCAGGGGGGAAACACTGAAGCTTTCTTT. This translates into CASSEAQGGNTEAFF.

V and J are TRBV30 and TRBJ2-3, with TRBD2 identical over 8 bases. J gave up 3 bases and V 3 bases, and 5 bases lay outside the gene matches. This CDR3 comprises 14 residues. Germline CDR1 and CDR2: GTSNPN and SVGIG (reference sequence). The CDR3 nucleotides read TGTGCCTGGAGACATCCGGGAGGGACAGATACGCAGTATTTT. Its protein is CAWRHPGGTDTQYF.

The V gene is TRBV30, the J gene TRBJ1-1; TRBD1 matches at 8 bases. This CDR3 comprises 13 residues. Germline V gene lookup returns CDR1 GTSNPN and CDR2 SVGIG (reference sequence). The J segment lost 5 bases and the V segment lost 3 bases, leaving 5 bases of the junction unmatched. The CDR3 region has the DNA TGTGCCTGGAGCGACAGGGGCGAGACTGAAGCTTTCTTT. Amino acid sequence: CAWSDRGETEAFF.

A single count supports this clone. This chain connects TRBV5-1 to TRBJ2-3; 15 nucleotides align to TRBD2. Trimming took 0 bases from V and 10 from J; bases not matched to a gene: 9. From germline, CDR1 is SGHRS and CDR2 YFSETQ. This CDR3 spans 17 amino acids. The CDR3 DNA reads TGCGCCAGCAGCTTGGGAAGGACTAGCGGGGGGGGCCGTGCGCAGTATTTT. Translated: CASSLGRTSGGGRAQYF.

This chain links TRBV6-2 or TRBV6-3 with TRBJ2-7; 9 bases are shared with TRBD1. The CDR3 contains 15 residues. V dropped 6 bases and J dropped 7; count of bases not matched to a gene: 13. Germline CDR1 is MNHEY and CDR2 is SVGEGT. CDR3 in amino acids: CASSPRDRARGEQYF. In DNA, the CDR3 is TGTGCCAGCAGCCCCCGGGACAGGGCCAGAGGAGAGCAGTACTTC.

This sequence joins TRBV6-1 and TRBJ1-2; D unclear. CDR1 and CDR2 from the germline V gene are MNHNS and SASEGT. V shed 2 bases and J shed 7 bases, with 5 bases lying between them. The CDR3 length is 11 residues. CDR3 sequence (DNA): TGTGCCAGCAGTGAATCTCTTGGCTACACCTTC. Translated: CASSESLGYTF.

The chain carries TRBV5-1 and TRBJ2-1; 12 positions agree with TRBD1. The V gene's germline CDR1 is SGHRS and CDR2 YFSETQ. The CDR3 contains 14 residues. After removal of 4 bases from V and 9 bases from J, the junction contained 5 bases not matched to a gene. The CDR3 DNA sequence: TGCGCCAGCAGCGCCGGGACAGGGGGCAGTGAGCAGTTCTTC. Amino acids: CASSAGTGGSEQFF.

V is TRBV29-1 and J is TRBJ1-1; maybe TRBD1 (5 bases). Germline CDR1 SQVTM, CDR2 ANQGSEA. The V end was cut by 4 bases, the J end by 4 bases, with 16 bases between. This CDR3 is built from 14 residues. DNA for the CDR3: TGCAGCGTTGCCCGGCAGGGTTTGAGCACTGAAGCTTTCTTT. Translating it yields CSVARQGLSTEAFF.

V and J are TRBV6-5 and TRBJ1-1; D gene uncertain. The ends were cut back, 4 bases at V and 1 base at J, with 10 bases in the middle. The germline gives CDR1 MNHEY, CDR2 SVGAGI. CDR3 size: 14 residues. The CDR3 reads CASSSPGGNTEAFF. CDR3 bases: TGTGCCAGCAGTTCCCCGGGAGGGAACACTGAAGCTTTCTTT.

V usage is TRBV6-5 and J usage is TRBJ1-2; 7 bases fit TRBD1. Trimming took 2 bases from V and 10 from J; bases not matched to a gene: 7. CDR3 length equals 13 residues. Germline-derived CDR1 and CDR2 are MNHEY and SVGAGI. The CDR3, as DNA: TGTGCCAGCAGTTACGGGGACAGTAACTACTACACCTTC. Encoded protein: CASSYGDSNYYTF.